This entry concerns a single T cell receptor (beta chain). Per the germline V gene, CDR1 is SNHLY and CDR2 is FYNNEI. V lost 6 bases to trimming and J lost 3 bases; unmatched junction nucleotides: 6. CDR3 size: 15 residues. The sample comes from a study of blood T cell repertoires in COVID-19. At the level of the study: Sites across the United States, Italy and Spain contributed samples from acute and convalescent COVID-19.

Authors' methods: Estimated nucleated cell counts came from reference gene primer amplification. Sequencing used immunoSEQ multiplex PCR; TCRdb keeps in-frame clones, though not all of them. Clonal size and the V and J genes are those of that table, whereas D and trimming came from the DNA. The sample contains roughly 250,000 clones, 80% to 90% of which appear only once. The source is a woman aged 25 to 39 who had recovered from COVID-19. The sequenced material came from PBMCs or T cells enriched from blood (not recorded which). This rearrangement joins TRBV2 to TRBJ2-5; 11 bases are shared with TRBD1. In nucleotides, the CDR3 is TGTGCCAGCAGAAGGGACAGGGGGGTAGAAGAGACCCAGTACTTC. This codes for CASRRDRGVEETQYF. The full variable domain, rest sourced from reference TRBV2 and TRBJ2-5, is EPEVTQTPSHQVTQMGQEVILRCVPISNHLYFYWYRQILGQKVEFLVSFYNNEISEKSEIFDDQFSVERPDGSNFTLKIRSTKLEDSAMYFCASRRDRGVEETQYFGPGTRLLVL.